These T cell receptor beta chains were read from a single sample in a study of shared clonotypes between healthy human individuals. Only in-frame clones appear in the TCRdb table, and some are missing; sequencing was by immunoSEQ multiplex PCR. The profile shows approximately 1,500,000 clones, approximately 97% of them singletons. Sequences were obtained from naive CD4+ T cells sorted from blood. All receptors derive from a man aged 25-40 years in good health. The CDR3 runs from the conserved cysteine through the conserved F or W. A D gene is named only where the DNA matches it firmly. A clone size is listed for some rows: how often the clone was seen (once, few, many), or a class if it is expanded.

size	V	D	J	CDR3	DNA
-	TRBV9	-	TRBJ2-3	CASSSRVQGAADTQYF	TGTGCCAGCAGCTCGCGAGTACAGGGAGCGGCAGATACGCAGTATTTT
-	TRBV5-5	-	TRBJ1-5	CASSSKQVSGIQPQHF	TGTGCCAGCAGCTCAAAACAGGTGTCAGGGATTCAGCCCCAGCATTTT
-	TRBV6-5	TRBD2	TRBJ2-3	CASSTSGKSTDTQYF	TGTGCCAGCAGTACTAGCGGGAAGAGCACAGATACGCAGTATTTT
once	TRBV27	-	TRBJ2-7	CASSNTYEQYF	TGTGCCAGCAGTAACACCTACGAGCAGTACTTC
-	TRBV7-9	TRBD2	TRBJ2-2	CASRPSGANTGELFF	TGTGCCAGCAGACCTAGCGGGGCGAACACCGGGGAGCTGTTTTTT
-	TRBV6-6	TRBD1	TRBJ2-3	CASSRTGPDTQYF	TGTGCCAGCAGTCGGACAGGGCCAGATACGCAGTATTTT
-	TRBV5-1	-	TRBJ2-2	CASSQATRSVVFF	TGCGCCAGCAGCCAAGCGACTAGAAGCGTGGTGTTTTTT
-	TRBV29-1	-	TRBJ2-5	CSVDPSGGETQYF	TGCAGCGTTGACCCTTCGGGCGGGGAGACCCAGTACTTC
once	TRBV7-9	-	TRBJ2-1	CASSFFGKWANEQFF	TGTGCCAGCAGCTTCTTTGGGAAATGGGCGAATGAGCAGTTCTTC
-	TRBV28	TRBD1	TRBJ2-1	CASRTKGPGTGIRNEQFF	TGTGCCAGCAGAACTAAGGGCCCCGGGACAGGCATCCGTAATGAGCAGTTCTTC
-	TRBV6-1	-	TRBJ1-4	CASSGGLGEKLFF	TGTGCCAGCAGTGGGGGCTTAGGTGAAAAACTGTTTTTT
few	TRBV6-5	TRBD1	TRBJ1-2	CASRDRGIENYGYTF	TGTGCCAGCAGGGACAGGGGAATAGAGAACTATGGCTACACCTTC
-	TRBV28	-	TRBJ1-1	CASPGEGGTEAFF	TGTGCCAGCCCGGGGGAGGGTGGCACTGAAGCTTTCTTT
-	TRBV6-5	-	TRBJ1-1	CASSSRTVGEAFF	TGTGCCAGCAGTTCCCGGACTGTTGGTGAAGCTTTCTTT
-	TRBV9	TRBD1	TRBJ1-4	CASSLRQGRGF	TGTGCCAGCAGCCTACGACAGGGAAGGGGTTTT
-	TRBV10-1	TRBD2	TRBJ2-1	CASSEWTSNEQFF	TGCGCCAGCAGTGAGTGGACTAGCAATGAGCAGTTCTTC
-	TRBV5-5	TRBD2	TRBJ2-1	CASSLQSSGRAGNEQFF	TGTGCCAGCAGCCTACAATCTAGCGGGAGGGCCGGGAATGAGCAGTTCTTC
-	TRBV6-5	-	TRBJ2-2	CASSYGDSNTGELFF	TGTGCCAGCAGTTACGGAGACAGTAACACCGGGGAGCTGTTTTTT
-	TRBV27	-	TRBJ2-5	CASSLRGQETQYF	TGTGCCAGCAGTTTGCGGGGACAAGAGACCCAGTACTTC
-	TRBV4-1	-	TRBJ2-3	CASSLRGTDTQYF	TGCGCCAGCAGCCTCCGGGGCACAGATACGCAGTATTTT
-	TRBV10-1	TRBD2	TRBJ2-1	CASSVAGLSNEQFF	TGCGCCAGCAGCGTAGCGGGCCTTTCGAATGAGCAGTTCTTC
-	TRBV29-1	-	TRBJ2-7	CSVATFPGSSEQYF	TGCAGCGTTGCGACTTTCCCAGGGTCCTCCGAGCAGTACTTC
-	TRBV5-1	-	TRBJ2-3	CASSLGPTGDTQYF	TGCGCCAGCAGCTTGGGGCCCACAGGAGATACGCAGTATTTT
-	TRBV5-1	TRBD2	TRBJ2-1	CASSLDGTRTYNEQFF	TGCGCCAGCAGCTTGGATGGGACTAGAACCTACAATGAGCAGTTCTTC
-	TRBV27	-	TRBJ1-2	CASSLKSGGSLLYGYTF	TGTGCCAGCAGTTTAAAATCCGGGGGATCCCTTCTCTATGGCTACACCTTC
-	TRBV5-1	-	TRBJ2-1	CASSYTTGYNEQLF	TGCGCCAGCAGCTACACTACTGGCTACAATGAGCAGCTCTTC
once	TRBV5-1	TRBD1	TRBJ2-3	CASRRQGSDTQYF	TGCGCCAGCAGACGACAGGGTTCAGATACGCAGTATTTT
-	TRBV28	TRBD2	TRBJ2-2	CASKAGGPYTGELFF	TGTGCCAGCAAGGCGGGAGGGCCGTATACCGGGGAGCTGTTTTTT
-	TRBV27	-	TRBJ2-7	CASSLLVAPLSRDEQYF	TGTGCCAGCAGTTTGCTAGTGGCGCCACTTTCCCGGGACGAGCAGTACTTC
-	TRBV6-5	-	TRBJ2-6	CASSYGSPRANVLTF	TGTGCCAGCAGTTACGGGAGCCCAAGGGCCAACGTCCTGACTTTC
-	TRBV11-1	-	TRBJ2-7	CASSFGAGTEDSYEQYF	TGTGCCAGCAGCTTCGGAGCAGGGACGGAGGATTCCTACGAGCAGTACTTC
-	TRBV2	TRBD1	TRBJ2-1	CASSLGQGAEQFF	TGTGCCAGCAGTCTTGGGCAGGGGGCAGAGCAGTTCTTC
-	TRBV2	TRBD1	TRBJ1-1	CASRGQAVNTEAFF	TGTGCCAGCAGGGGACAGGCGGTGAACACTGAAGCTTTCTTT
once	TRBV6-6	-	TRBJ2-3	CASSYGTPRATDTQYF	TGTGCCAGCAGTTACGGGACTCCCCGGGCCACAGATACGCAGTATTTT
-	TRBV2	-	TRBJ2-7	CASSQVPNSYEQYF	TGTGCCAGCAGTCAGGTACCAAACAGCTACGAGCAGTACTTC
-	TRBV9	TRBD2	TRBJ2-1	CASSVDSGAFQGEQFF	TGTGCCAGCAGCGTAGACAGCGGGGCCTTTCAAGGTGAGCAGTTCTTC
-	TRBV19	-	TRBJ1-1	CASNSWAVGNTEAFF	TGTGCCAGTAACTCGTGGGCGGTTGGGAACACTGAAGCTTTCTTT
-	TRBV7-8	-	TRBJ2-7	CASSLGIHGVSYEQYF	TGTGCCAGCAGCTTAGGAATACACGGGGTCTCCTACGAGCAGTACTTC
-	TRBV20-1	-	TRBJ2-7	CSVGIYEQYF	TGCAGTGTCGGAATCTACGAGCAGTACTTC